What follows are 19 T cell receptor beta chains derived from one specimen sequenced in a study of blood T cells in healthy people across ages. A second PCR of 7 to 11 cycles used a sample-barcoded 5' primer and a J-beta primer mix. TCRdb independently ran MiXCR on the 5' RACE reads; one entry per CDR3 protein. The table shows about 1.1 million distinct CDR3 sequences, with under 40% occurring only once. The sequencing sample was made of blood. The receptors were gathered from a young man in good health.

Only a few counts were recorded for this clonotype. The chain is built from TRBV29-1 and TRBJ2-5, with 7 nucleotides matching TRBD1. This CDR3 has 13 amino acids. Germline V gene lookup returns CDR1 SQVTM and CDR2 ANQGSEA. J lost 11 bases, V lost 8 bases, and 17 bases had no gene match. The CDR3, as DNA: TGCAGCACCGGTGGGCGACAGGGCAATGAGCAGTACTTC. It encodes CSTGGRQGNEQYF.

This clonotype appeared a few times. The chain employs TRBV6-2 or TRBV6-3 and TRBJ2-4, with unresolved D. CDR1 and CDR2 from the germline V gene are MNHEY and SVGEGT. V lost 4 bases, J lost 4 bases, and 14 bases lay in between. This CDR3 is 15 amino acids long. The CDR3 sequence: CASSLGIRRKNIQYF. The CDR3 DNA reads as TGTGCCAGCAGTTTGGGTATTAGAAGAAAAAACATTCAGTACTTC.

The rearrangement links TRBV4-3 to TRBJ2-7; perhaps D is TRBD1 or TRBD2 (5 bases each). V lost 1 base and J lost 7, with 14 bases in between. This CDR3 spans 14 amino acids. The germline V gene has CDR1 LGHNA and CDR2 YSLEER. This chain's CDR3 is CASSQVFGGGEQYF. Written as DNA, the CDR3 is TGCGCCAGCAGCCAAGTATTCGGTGGGGGTGAGCAGTACTTC.

This clonotype was seen more than once but under ten times. CDR3 in amino acids: CSARVLAGVFNEQFF. The DNA for the CDR3 is TGCAGTGCTAGAGTCCTAGCGGGGGTCTTCAATGAGCAGTTCTTC. The chain has TRBV20-1 and TRBJ2-1; 10 bases fit TRBD2. V gave up 1 base and J gave up 6 bases; unmatched junction bases: 6. The CDR3 totals 15 residues. Germline CDR1 reads DFQATT; CDR2 reads SNEGSKA (reference sequence).

The CDR3 coding sequence is TGTGCCAGCAGCCCCTCATCCGGGACAGGGGGTTACGAGCAGTACTTC. Translating gives CASSPSSGTGGYEQYF. The chain is built from TRBV11-2 and TRBJ2-4, with TRBD1 matching 11 bases. The J call is doubtful: the DNA matches TRBJ2-7 better. CDR1 SGHAT and CDR2 FQNNGV come from the germline V gene. This CDR3 has 16 residues.

CDR3 nucleotides: TGTGCCAGCGGACAGGGGTTTGAAAAACTGTTTTTT. Translated, it gives CASGQGFEKLFF. The chain combines TRBV27 with TRBJ1-4; 9 bases line up with TRBD1. Germline loops: CDR1 MNHEY, CDR2 SMNVEV (reference sequence). The CDR3 covers 12 residues. Trimming took 8 bases from V and 7 from J; bases not matched to a gene: 2.

J is TRBJ2-1 and V is TRBV20-1; D is possibly TRBD2 (6 bases). The CDR3 is 14 residues long. The V and J ends lost 2 bases and 2 bases respectively, with 10 bases between them. Germline CDR1 is DFQATT and CDR2 is SNEGSKA (reference sequence). The DNA for the CDR3 is TGCAGTGCTAGACACGGGGGAACCTACAATGAGCAGTTCTTC. It specifies CSARHGGTYNEQFF.

This chain connects TRBV5-1 to TRBJ2-3, with TRBD2 matching 8 bases. Germline CDR1 is SGHRS and CDR2 is YFSETQ. This CDR3 region has 16 residues. V trimming: 4 bases; J trimming: 4 bases; junction bases outside the gene matches: 11. This CDR3 reads CASSTRAGANADTQYF. Written as DNA, the CDR3 is TGCGCCAGCAGCACCAGAGCGGGGGCTAACGCAGATACGCAGTATTTT.

This chain uses TRBV9 with TRBJ2-2; D is uncertain. V shed 3 bases and J shed 0 bases, with 6 bases lying between them. CDR1 is SGDLS, CDR2 YYNGEE, per germline. This CDR3 is 14 amino acids long. CDR3 DNA sequence: TGTGCCAGCAGCGGCTCGACGAACACCGGGGAGCTGTTTTTT. Amino acid sequence: CASSGSTNTGELFF.

This chain links TRBV12-3 or TRBV12-4 with TRBJ1-6; D is undetermined. Deletions cut 1 base from V and 10 bases from J, with 14 bases between. The CDR3 runs to 15 residues. The CDR3, as DNA: TGTGCCAGCAGTTTAGGGCAGTTCCCCGGCTCACCCCTCCACTTT. Amino acid sequence: CASSLGQFPGSPLHF.

This clonotype was seen only a few times. The gene calls are TRBV27 and TRBJ1-2; D perhaps matches TRBD1 (6 bases). Looked up from germline, CDR1 is MNHEY and CDR2 is SMNVEV (reference sequence). Trimming pared 10 bases from V and 5 bases from J, leaving 20 bases between. The CDR3 has 14 residues. The CDR3 DNA reads as TGTGCCACCAAGGGGGAGAGTCTAGGGTATGGCTACACCTTC. Its translation is CATKGESLGYGYTF.

This clonotype turned up a few times. Written as DNA, the CDR3 is TGTGCCAGCAGCGCCAGGCACAGGGACACTGAAGCTTTCTTT. This encodes CASSARHRDTEAFF. The chain carries TRBV9 and TRBJ1-1, with D possibly matching TRBD1 (6 bases). This CDR3 is built from 14 residues. The V gene's germline CDR1 is SGDLS and CDR2 YYNGEE. V was shortened by 3 bases and J by 3 bases, with 12 bases between the two germline ends. The full variable domain, its missing parts supplied by reference TRBV9 and TRBJ1-1, is DSGVTQTPKHLITATGQRVTLRCSPRSGDLSVYWYQQSLDQGLQFLIQYYNGEERAKGNILERFSAQQFPDLHSELNLSSLELGDSALYFCASSARHRDTEAFFGQGTRLTVV.

A few counts support this clonotype. The chain combines TRBV10-3 with TRBJ1-1, with D perhaps TRBD1 (5 bases). The CDR3 length is 15 residues. V dropped 2 bases and J dropped 4 bases, with 14 bases sitting between them. Germline lookup yields CDR1 ENHRY and CDR2 SYGVKD. The chain's CDR3 is CAISELIARATEAFF. DNA of the CDR3: TGTGCCATCAGTGAGCTTATCGCCAGGGCCACTGAAGCTTTCTTT.

The J gene is TRBJ1-2, the V gene TRBV6-6; D gene uncertain. Germline V CDR1 and CDR2: MNHNY, SVGAGI (reference sequence). Trimming removed 4 bases at V and 2 bases at J, with 11 bases between. This CDR3 is 14 amino acids long. Here the CDR3 reads CASSSSQRNYGYTF. Written as DNA, the CDR3 is TGTGCCAGCAGTTCCTCTCAGCGGAACTATGGCTACACCTTC.

This chain connects TRBV7-9 to TRBJ2-7; a possible D gene is TRBD2 (6 bases). The germline CDR1 and CDR2 sequences are SEHNR and FQNEAQ (reference sequence). The CDR3 has 13 residues. V gave up 0 bases and J gave up 6 bases, with 9 bases separating them. This chain's CDR3 is CASSLAGGVEQYF. The CDR3 DNA reads as TGTGCCAGCAGCTTAGCTGGCGGGGTCGAGCAGTACTTC.

The V call is TRBV20-1, the J call TRBJ2-4; tentatively, D is TRBD1 (5 bases). The germline V gene encodes CDR1 DFQATT and CDR2 SNEGSKA (reference sequence). The CDR3 runs to 15 residues. V was clipped by 0 bases and J by 9 bases, with 18 bases between them. The CDR3: CSARDTSQGIGIQYF. CDR3 DNA: TGCAGTGCTAGAGATACTTCCCAGGGAATCGGCATTCAGTACTTC.

This sequence joins TRBV4-3 and TRBJ1-3; the D is unclear. V lost 2 bases and J 4 bases, leaving 12 bases between the germline ends. In germline, CDR1 is LGHNA, CDR2 YSLEER. CDR3 length: 15 residues. The CDR3 reads CASSQISRLGNTIYF. The CDR3 bases are TGCGCCAGCAGCCAAATTTCCCGGCTGGGAAACACCATATATTTT.

The chain combines TRBV25-1 with TRBJ1-6; D is uncertain. Trimming took off 2 bases at V and 7 bases at J, with 9 bases between the two ends. The germline V gene has CDR1 MGHDK and CDR2 SYGVNS. This CDR3 is built from 14 residues. For the CDR3, the DNA is TGTGCCAGCAGTGAAGGAGGAATAAATTCACCCCTCCACTTT. Translation: CASSEGGINSPLHF. The variable domain in full, completed from reference TRBV25-1 and TRBJ1-6, reads EADIYQTPRYLVIGTGKKITLECSQTMGHDKMYWYQQDPGMELHLIHYSYGVNSTEKGDLSSESTVSRIRTEHFPLTLESARPSHTSQYLCASSEGGINSPLHFGNGTRLTVT.

The chain couples TRBV7-9 to TRBJ2-1, with 8 bases identical to TRBD2. The CDR3 length is 16 residues. Germline lookup yields CDR1 SEHNR and CDR2 FQNEAQ (reference sequence). Trimming cost V 3 bases and J 7 bases; bases outside gene matches: 11. CDR3 sequence reads: CASSFPPGGLQNEQFF. DNA of the CDR3: TGTGCCAGCAGCTTTCCCCCGGGGGGGCTCCAGAATGAGCAGTTCTTC.